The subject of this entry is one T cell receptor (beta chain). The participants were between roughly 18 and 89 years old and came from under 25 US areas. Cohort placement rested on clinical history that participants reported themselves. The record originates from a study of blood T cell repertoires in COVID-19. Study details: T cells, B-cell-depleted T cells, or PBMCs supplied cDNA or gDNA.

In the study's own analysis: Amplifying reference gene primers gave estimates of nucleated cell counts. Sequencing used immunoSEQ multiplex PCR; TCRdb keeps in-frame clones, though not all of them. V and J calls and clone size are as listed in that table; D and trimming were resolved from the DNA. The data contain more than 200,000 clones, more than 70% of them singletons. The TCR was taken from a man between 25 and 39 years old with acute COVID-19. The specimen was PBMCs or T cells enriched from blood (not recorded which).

The CDR3 DNA sequence: TGTGCCAGTAGTATAGCTTACAATGAGCAGTTCTTC. Translation: CASSIAYNEQFF. This chain connects TRBV19 to TRBJ2-1; D uncertain. This CDR3 has 12 residues. The V end was cut by 1 base, the J end by 4 bases, with 2 bases between. CDR1 and CDR2 (germline): LNHDA, SQIVND (reference sequence).